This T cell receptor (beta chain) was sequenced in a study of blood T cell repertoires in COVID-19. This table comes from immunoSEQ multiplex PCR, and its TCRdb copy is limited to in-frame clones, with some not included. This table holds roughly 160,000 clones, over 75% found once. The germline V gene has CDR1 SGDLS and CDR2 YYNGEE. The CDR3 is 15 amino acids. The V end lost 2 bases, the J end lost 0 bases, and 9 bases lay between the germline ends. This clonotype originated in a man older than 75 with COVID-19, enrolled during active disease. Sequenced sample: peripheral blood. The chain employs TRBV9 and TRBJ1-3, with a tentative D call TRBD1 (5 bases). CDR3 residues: CASSVGHFSGNTIYF. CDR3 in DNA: TGTGCCAGCAGCGTCGGACACTTCTCTGGAAACACCATATATTTT.